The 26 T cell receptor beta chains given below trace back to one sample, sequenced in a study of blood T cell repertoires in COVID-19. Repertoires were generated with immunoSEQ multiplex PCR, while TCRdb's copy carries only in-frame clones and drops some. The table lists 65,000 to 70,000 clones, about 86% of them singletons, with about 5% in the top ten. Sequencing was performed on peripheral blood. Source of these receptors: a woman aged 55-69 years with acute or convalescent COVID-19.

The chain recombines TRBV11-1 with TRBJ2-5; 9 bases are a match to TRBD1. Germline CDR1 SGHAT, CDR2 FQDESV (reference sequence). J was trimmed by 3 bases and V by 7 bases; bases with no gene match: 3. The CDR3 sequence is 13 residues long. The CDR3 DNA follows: TGTGCCAGCACCCGGACAGGGGAAGAGACCCAGTACTTC. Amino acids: CASTRTGEETQYF.

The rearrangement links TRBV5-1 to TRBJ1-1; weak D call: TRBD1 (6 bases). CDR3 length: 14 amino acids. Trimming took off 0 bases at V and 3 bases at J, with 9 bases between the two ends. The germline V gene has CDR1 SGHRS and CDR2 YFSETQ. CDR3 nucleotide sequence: TGCGCCAGCAGCTTGGCCTCAGGGGACACTGAAGCTTTCTTT. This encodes CASSLASGDTEAFF.

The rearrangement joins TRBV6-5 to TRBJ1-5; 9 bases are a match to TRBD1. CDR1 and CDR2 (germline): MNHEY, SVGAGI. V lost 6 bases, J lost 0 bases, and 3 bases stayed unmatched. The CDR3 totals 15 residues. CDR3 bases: TGTGCCAGCAGCCGGACAGGGGCTAGCAATCAGCCCCAGCATTTT. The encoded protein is CASSRTGASNQPQHF.

The CDR3 here is CASSFGQRKDTQYF. DNA for the CDR3: TGTGCCAGCAGCTTCGGACAGAGAAAAGATACGCAGTATTTT. The chain recombines TRBV5-5 with TRBJ2-3; maybe TRBD1 (6 bases). Germline V gene data show CDR1 as SGHKS and CDR2 as YYEKEE (reference sequence). This CDR3 has 14 amino acids. The ends were cut back, 2 bases at V and 5 bases at J, with 12 bases in the middle. Full variable domain (rest looked up from reference TRBV5-5 and TRBJ2-3): DAGVTQSPTHLIKTRGQQVTLRCSPISGHKSVSWYQQVLGQGPQFIFQYYEKEERGRGNFPDRFSARQFPNYSSELNVNALLLGDSALYLCASSFGQRKDTQYFGPGTRLTVL.

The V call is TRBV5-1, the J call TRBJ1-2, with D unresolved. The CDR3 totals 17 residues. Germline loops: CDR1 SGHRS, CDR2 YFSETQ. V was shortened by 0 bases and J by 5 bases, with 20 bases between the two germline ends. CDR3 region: CASSLATVPLRAYGYTF. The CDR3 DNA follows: TGCGCCAGCAGCTTGGCGACGGTCCCTCTGAGGGCGTATGGCTACACCTTC.

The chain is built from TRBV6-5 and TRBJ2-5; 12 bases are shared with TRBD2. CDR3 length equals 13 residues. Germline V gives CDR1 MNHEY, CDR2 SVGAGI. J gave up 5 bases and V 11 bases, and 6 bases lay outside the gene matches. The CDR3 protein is CAASGGARETQYF. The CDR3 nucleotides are TGTGCCGCTAGCGGGGGGGCACGGGAGACCCAGTACTTC.

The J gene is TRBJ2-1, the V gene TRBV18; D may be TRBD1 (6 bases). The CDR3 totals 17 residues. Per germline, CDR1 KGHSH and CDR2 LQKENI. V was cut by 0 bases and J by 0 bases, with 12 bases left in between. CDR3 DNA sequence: TGTGCCAGCTCACCACCGGGGGCTCGTAGCTCCTACAATGAGCAGTTCTTC. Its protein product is CASSPPGARSSYNEQFF.

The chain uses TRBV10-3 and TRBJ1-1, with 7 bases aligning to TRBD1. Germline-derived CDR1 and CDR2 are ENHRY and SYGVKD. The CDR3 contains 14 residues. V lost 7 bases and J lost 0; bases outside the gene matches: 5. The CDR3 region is CAINPTGLNTEAFF. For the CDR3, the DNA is TGTGCCATCAATCCGACAGGGCTGAACACTGAAGCTTTCTTT.

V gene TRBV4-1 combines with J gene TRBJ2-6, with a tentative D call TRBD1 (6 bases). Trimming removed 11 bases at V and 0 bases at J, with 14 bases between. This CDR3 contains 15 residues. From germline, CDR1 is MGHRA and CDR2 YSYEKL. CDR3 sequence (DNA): TGCGCCGCAGGGGCAGGCGACTCTGGGGCCAACGTCCTGACTTTC. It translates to CAAGAGDSGANVLTF.

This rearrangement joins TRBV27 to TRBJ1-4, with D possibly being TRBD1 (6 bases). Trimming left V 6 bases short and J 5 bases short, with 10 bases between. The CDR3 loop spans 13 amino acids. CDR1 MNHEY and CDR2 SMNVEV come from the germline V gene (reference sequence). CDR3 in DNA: TGTGCCAGCAGCGACAGGCCAAATGAAAAACTGTTTTTT. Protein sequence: CASSDRPNEKLFF.

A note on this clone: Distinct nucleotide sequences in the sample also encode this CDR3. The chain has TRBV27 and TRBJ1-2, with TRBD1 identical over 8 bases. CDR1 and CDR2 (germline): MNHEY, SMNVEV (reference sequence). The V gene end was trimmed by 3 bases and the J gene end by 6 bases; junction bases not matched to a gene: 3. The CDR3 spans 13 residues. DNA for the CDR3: TGTGCCAGCAGTTTCGGACAGGGTGATGGCTACACCTTC. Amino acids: CASSFGQGDGYTF.

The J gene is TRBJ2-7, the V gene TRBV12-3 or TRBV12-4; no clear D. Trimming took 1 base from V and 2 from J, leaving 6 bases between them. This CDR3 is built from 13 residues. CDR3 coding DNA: TGTGCCAGCAGTTTAGGGGCCACCTACGAGCAGTACTTC. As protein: CASSLGATYEQYF.

The CDR3 sequence is CASSSGLQTSTDTQYF. The DNA for the CDR3 is TGCGCCAGCAGCTCGGGACTACAAACTAGCACAGATACGCAGTATTTT. V gene TRBV5-1 combines with J gene TRBJ2-3, with 7 bases matching TRBD2. The CDR3 contains 16 residues. Germline V gene lookup returns CDR1 SGHRS and CDR2 YFSETQ. The trim removed 3 bases at V and 0 bases at J, leaving 7 bases unmatched.

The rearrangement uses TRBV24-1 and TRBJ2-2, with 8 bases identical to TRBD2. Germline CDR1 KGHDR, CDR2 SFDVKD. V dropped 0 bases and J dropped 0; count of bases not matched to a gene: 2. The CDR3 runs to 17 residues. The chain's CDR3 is CATSDLSGGANTGELFF. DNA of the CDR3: TGTGCCACCAGTGATTTGTCGGGAGGGGCGAACACCGGGGAGCTGTTTTTT.

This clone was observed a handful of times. CDR3 loop: CASSQDRENTEAFF. In DNA form, the CDR3 reads TGTGCCAGCAGCCAAGACAGGGAGAACACTGAAGCTTTCTTT. The chain couples TRBV4-2 to TRBJ1-1; D may be TRBD1 (5 bases). Germline CDR1 reads LGHNA; CDR2 reads YNFKEQ. CDR3 length equals 14 residues. V lost 0 bases, J lost 1 base, and 6 bases lay in between.

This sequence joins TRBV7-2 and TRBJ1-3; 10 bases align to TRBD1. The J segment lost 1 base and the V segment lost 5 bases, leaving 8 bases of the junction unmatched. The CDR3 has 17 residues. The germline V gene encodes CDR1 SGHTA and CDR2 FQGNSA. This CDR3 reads CASSRRTGGASGNTIYF. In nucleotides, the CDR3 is TGTGCCAGCAGCCGCCGGACAGGGGGTGCATCTGGAAACACCATATATTTT. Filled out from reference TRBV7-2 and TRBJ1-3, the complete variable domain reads GAGVSQSPSNKVTEKGKDVELRCDPISGHTALYWYRQSLGQGLEFLIYFQGNSAPDKSGLPSDRFSAERTGGSVSTLTIQRTQQEDSAVYLCASSRRTGGASGNTIYFGEGSWLTVV.

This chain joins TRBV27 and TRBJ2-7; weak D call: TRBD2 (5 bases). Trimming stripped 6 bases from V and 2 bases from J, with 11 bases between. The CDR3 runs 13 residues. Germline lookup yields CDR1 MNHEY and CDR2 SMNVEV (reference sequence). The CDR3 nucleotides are TGTGCCAGCAGCCAAGACGGGACCTACGAGCAGTACTTC. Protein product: CASSQDGTYEQYF.

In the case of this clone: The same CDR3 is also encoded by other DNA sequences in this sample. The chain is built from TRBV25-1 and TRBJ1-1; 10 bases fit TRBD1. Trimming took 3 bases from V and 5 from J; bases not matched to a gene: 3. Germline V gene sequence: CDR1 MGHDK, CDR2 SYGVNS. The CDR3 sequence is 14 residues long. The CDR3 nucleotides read TGTGCCAGCAGTGATTGGACAGGGGGTACTGAAGCTTTCTTT. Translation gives CASSDWTGGTEAFF.

The CDR3 DNA reads as TGCGCCAGCAGTGAGTACAGGGAAGATACGCAGTATTTT. Translated: CASSEYREDTQYF. The chain joins TRBV10-1 to TRBJ2-3, with D possibly being TRBD1 (6 bases). Germline V gene lookup returns CDR1 WNHNN and CDR2 SYGVQD (reference sequence). V was pared by 1 base and J by 5 bases, with 7 bases between. The CDR3 is 13 amino acids.

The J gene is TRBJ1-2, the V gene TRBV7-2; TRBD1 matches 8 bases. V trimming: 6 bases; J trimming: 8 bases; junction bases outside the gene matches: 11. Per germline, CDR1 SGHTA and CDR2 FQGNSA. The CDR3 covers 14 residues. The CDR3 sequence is CASRRTGSQGGYTF. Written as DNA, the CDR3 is TGTGCCAGCAGACGGACAGGGTCCCAGGGAGGCTACACCTTC.

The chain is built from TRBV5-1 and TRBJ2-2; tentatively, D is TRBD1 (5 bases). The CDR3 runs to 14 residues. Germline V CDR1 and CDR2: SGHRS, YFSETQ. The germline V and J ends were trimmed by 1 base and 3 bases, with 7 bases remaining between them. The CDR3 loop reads CASSLRGYTGELFF. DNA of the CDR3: TGCGCCAGCAGCTTGAGGGGATACACCGGGGAGCTGTTTTTT.

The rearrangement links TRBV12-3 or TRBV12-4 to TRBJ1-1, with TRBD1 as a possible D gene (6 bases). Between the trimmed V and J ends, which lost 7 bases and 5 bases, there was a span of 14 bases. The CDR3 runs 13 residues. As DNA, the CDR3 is TGTGCCAGCACCCGCATGACAGGTACTGAAGCTTTCTTT. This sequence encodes CASTRMTGTEAFF.

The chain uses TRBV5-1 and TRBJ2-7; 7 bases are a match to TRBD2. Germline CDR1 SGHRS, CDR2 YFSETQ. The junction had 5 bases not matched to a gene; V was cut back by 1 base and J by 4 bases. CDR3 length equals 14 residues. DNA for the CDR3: TGCGCCAGCAGCTTGCTCGCCGGGGGGTACGAGCAGTACTTC. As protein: CASSLLAGGYEQYF.

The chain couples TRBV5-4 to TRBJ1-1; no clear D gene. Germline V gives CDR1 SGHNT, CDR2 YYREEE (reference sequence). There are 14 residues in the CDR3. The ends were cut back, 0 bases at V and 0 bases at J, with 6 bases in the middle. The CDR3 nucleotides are TGTGCCAGCAGCTTGGACAGCATGAACACTGAAGCTTTCTTT. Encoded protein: CASSLDSMNTEAFF.

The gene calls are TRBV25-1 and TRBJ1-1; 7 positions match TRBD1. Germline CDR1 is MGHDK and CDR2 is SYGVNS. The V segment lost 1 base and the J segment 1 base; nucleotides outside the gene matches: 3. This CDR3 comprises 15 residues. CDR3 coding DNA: TGTGCCAGCAGTGAATTGGGACAGACGAACACTGAAGCTTTCTTT. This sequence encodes CASSELGQTNTEAFF.

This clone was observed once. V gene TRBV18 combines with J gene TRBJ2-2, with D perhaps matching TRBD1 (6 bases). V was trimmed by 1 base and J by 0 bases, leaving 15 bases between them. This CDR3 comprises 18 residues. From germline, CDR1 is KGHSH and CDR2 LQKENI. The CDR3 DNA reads TGTGCCAGCTCACCACGAATAAGAGGGACACCGAACACCGGGGAGCTGTTTTTT. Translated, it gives CASSPRIRGTPNTGELFF. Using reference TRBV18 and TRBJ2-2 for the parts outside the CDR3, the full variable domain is NAGVMQNPRHLVRRRGQEARLRCSPMKGHSHVYWYRQLPEEGLKFMVYLQKENIIDESGMPKERFSAEFPKEGPSILRIQQVVRGDSAAYFCASSPRIRGTPNTGELFFGEGSRLTVL.